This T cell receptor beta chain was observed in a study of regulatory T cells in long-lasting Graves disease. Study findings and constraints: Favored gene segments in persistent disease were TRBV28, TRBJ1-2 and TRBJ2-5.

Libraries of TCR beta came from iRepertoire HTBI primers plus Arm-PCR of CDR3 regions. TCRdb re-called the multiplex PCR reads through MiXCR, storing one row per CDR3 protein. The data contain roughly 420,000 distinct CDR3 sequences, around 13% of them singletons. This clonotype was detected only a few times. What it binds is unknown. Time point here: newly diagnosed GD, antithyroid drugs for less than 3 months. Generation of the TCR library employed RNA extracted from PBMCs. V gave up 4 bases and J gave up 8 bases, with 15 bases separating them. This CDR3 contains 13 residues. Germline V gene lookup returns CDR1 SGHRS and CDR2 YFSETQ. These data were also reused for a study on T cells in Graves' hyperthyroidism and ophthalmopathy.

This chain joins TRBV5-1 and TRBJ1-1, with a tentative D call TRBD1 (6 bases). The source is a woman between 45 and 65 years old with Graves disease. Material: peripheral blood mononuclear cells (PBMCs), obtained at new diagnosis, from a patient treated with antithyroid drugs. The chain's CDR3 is CASSTNPGTEAFF. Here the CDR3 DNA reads TGCGCCAGCAGCACCAATCCCGGGACAGAAGCTTTCTTT.